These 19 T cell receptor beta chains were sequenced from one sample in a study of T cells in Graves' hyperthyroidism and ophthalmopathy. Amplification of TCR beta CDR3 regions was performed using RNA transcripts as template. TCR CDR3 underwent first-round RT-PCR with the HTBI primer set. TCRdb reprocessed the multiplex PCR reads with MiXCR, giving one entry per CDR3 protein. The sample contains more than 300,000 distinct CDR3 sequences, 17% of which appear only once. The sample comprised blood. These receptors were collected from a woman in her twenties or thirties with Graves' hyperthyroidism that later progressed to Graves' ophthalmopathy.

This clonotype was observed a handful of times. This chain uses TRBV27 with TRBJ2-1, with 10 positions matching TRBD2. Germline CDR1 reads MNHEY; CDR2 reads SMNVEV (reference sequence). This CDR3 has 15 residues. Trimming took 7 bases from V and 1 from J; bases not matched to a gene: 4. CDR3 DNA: TGTGCCAGCATCGGACTAGCGGCTTCCTACAATGAGCAGTTCTTC. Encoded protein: CASIGLAASYNEQFF.

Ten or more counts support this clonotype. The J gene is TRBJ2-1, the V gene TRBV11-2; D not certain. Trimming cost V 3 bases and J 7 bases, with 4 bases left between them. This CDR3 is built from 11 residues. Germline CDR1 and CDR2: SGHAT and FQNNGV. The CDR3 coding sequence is TGTGCCAGCAGCTTCTCGAATGAGCAGTTCTTC. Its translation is CASSFSNEQFF.

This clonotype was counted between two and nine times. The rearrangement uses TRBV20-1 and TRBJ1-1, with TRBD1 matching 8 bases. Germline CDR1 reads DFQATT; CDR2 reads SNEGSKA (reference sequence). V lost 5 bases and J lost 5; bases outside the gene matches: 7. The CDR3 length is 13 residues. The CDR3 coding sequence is TGCAGTGCTGAAAGAACAGGGGGAACTGAAGCTTTCTTT. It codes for CSAERTGGTEAFF.

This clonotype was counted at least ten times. As DNA, the CDR3 is TGTGCCAGCAGTTACTCGACTGAGGGAGGCGGGGAGACCCAGTACTTC. It yields the protein CASSYSTEGGGETQYF. V and J are TRBV6-2 or TRBV6-3 and TRBJ2-5; the D gene is possibly TRBD2 (6 bases). There are 16 residues in the CDR3. V lost 0 bases to trimming and J lost 5 bases, with 16 bases between them. Germline V gene lookup returns CDR1 MNHEY and CDR2 SVGEGT.

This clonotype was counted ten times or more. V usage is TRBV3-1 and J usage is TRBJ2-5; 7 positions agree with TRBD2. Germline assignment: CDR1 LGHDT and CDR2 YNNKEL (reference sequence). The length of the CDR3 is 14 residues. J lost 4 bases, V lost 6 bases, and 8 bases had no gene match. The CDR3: CASRVAGPAETQYF. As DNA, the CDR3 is TGTGCCAGCAGAGTAGCGGGCCCCGCAGAGACCCAGTACTTC.

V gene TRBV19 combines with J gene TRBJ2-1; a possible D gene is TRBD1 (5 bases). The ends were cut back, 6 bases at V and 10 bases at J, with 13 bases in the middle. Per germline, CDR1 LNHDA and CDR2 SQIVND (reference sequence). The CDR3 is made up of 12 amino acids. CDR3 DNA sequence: TGTGCCAGTAGCGAACAGGAAGAGGAGCAGTTCTTC. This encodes CASSEQEEEQFF.

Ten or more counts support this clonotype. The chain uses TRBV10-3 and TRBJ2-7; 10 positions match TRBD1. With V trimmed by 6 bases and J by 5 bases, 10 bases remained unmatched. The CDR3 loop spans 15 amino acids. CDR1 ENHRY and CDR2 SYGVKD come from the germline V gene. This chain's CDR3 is CAISRTGQGKDEQYF. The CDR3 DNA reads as TGTGCCATCAGCCGAACGGGACAGGGGAAAGACGAGCAGTACTTC.

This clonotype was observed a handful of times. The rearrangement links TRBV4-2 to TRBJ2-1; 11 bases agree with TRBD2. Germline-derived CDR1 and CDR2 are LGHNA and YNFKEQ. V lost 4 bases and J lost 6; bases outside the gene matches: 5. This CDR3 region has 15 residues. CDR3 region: CASSLGTSGTNEQFF. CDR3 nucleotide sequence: TGTGCCAGCAGCCTCGGGACTAGCGGAACCAATGAGCAGTTCTTC.

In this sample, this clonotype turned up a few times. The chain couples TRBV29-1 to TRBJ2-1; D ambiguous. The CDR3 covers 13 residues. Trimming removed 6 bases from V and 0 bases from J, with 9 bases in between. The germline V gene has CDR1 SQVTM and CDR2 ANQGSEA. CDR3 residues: CSVRLSSYNEQFF. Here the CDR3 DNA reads TGCAGCGTCCGATTAAGCTCCTACAATGAGCAGTTCTTC.

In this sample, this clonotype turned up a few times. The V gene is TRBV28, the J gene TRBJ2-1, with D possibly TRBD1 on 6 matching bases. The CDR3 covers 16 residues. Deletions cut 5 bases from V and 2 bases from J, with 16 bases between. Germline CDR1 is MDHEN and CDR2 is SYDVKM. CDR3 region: CASSPWDKNTYNEQFF. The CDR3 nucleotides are TGTGCCAGCAGTCCCTGGGACAAAAACACCTACAATGAGCAGTTCTTC.

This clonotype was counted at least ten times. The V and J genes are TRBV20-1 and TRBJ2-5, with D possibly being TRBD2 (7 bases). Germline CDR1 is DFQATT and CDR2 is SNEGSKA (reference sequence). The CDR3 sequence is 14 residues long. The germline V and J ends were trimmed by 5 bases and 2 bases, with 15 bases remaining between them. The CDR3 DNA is TGCAGTGCTCAACCGGGGGGCAAGCAAGAGACCCAGTACTTC. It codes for CSAQPGGKQETQYF.

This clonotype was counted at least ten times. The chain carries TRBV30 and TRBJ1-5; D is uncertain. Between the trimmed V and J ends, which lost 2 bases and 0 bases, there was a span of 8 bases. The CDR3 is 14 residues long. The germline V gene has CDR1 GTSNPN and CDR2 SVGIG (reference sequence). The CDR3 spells CAWSSGPSNQPQHF. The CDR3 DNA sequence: TGTGCCTGGAGTTCGGGCCCTAGCAATCAGCCCCAGCATTTT.

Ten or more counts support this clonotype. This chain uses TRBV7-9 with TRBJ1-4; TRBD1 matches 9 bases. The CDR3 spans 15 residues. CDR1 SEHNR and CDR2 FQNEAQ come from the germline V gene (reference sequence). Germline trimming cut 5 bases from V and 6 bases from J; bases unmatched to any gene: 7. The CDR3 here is CASSRQTGGDEKLFF. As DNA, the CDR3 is TGTGCCAGCAGCAGACAGACAGGGGGTGATGAAAAACTGTTTTTT.

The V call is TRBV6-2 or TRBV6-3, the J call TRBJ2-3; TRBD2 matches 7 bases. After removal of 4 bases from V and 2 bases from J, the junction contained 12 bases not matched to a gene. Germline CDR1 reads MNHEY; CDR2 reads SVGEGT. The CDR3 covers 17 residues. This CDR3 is CASSLLASGTSTDTQYF. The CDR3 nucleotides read TGTGCCAGCAGTTTATTGGCTAGCGGTACCTCCACAGATACGCAGTATTTT.

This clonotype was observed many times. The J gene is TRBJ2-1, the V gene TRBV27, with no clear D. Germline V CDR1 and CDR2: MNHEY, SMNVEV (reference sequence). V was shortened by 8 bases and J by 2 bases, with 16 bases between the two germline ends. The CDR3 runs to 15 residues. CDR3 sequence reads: CASWDEAFPYNEQFF. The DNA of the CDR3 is TGTGCCAGCTGGGATGAGGCGTTCCCCTACAATGAGCAGTTCTTC.

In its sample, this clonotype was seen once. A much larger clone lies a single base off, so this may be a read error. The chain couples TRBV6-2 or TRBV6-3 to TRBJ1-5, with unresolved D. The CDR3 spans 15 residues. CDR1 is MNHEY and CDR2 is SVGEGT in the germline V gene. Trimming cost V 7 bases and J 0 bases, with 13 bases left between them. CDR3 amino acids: CASNENNPSNQPQHF. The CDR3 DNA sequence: TGTGCCAGCAACGAGAACAACCCTAGCAATCAGCCCCAGCATTTT.

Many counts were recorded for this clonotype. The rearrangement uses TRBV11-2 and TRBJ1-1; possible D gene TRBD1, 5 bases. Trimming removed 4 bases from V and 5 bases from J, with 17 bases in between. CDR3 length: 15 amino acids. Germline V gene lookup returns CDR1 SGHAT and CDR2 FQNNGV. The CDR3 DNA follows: TGTGCCAGCAGCTCCCCCCTTGACCGGGGGACTGAAGCTTTCTTT. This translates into CASSSPLDRGTEAFF.

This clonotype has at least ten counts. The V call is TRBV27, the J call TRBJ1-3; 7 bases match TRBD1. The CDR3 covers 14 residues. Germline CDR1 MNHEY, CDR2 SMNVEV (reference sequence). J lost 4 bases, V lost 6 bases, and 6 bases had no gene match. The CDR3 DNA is TGTGCCAGCAGAACAGGGGTTAGAGGAAACACCATATATTTT. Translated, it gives CASRTGVRGNTIYF.

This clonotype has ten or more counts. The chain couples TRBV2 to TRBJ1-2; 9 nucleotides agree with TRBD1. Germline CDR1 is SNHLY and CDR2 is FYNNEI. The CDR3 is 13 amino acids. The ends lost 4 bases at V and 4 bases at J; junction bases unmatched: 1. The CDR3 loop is CASSGQGVYGYTF. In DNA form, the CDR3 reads TGTGCCAGCAGTGGACAGGGGGTCTATGGCTACACCTTC.